This TCR beta chain stems from a study of CD8 T cells in cerebrospinal fluid in Alzheimer's disease. At the level of the study: Clonal expansion of CSF T cells was measured with plate-based and droplet-based single-cell sequencing.

Study results and caveats: Alzheimer's patients were not enriched for EBV-specific clones, which were not the most expanded.

This clonotype is medium-sized by frequency. Its antigen is not known. The germline V gene encodes CDR1 SGDLS and CDR2 YYNGEE. CDR3 length equals 15 residues. CSF cells were profiled by 10X single-cell V(D)J and 5' expression. TCRdb re-called the 10x single-cell sequencing reads; every CDR3 protein appears as one record, without DNA. Found here are over a thousand distinct CDR3 sequences; the top ten clones hold less than 7%. The sample comprised cerebrospinal fluid. The receptor comes from a human donor in good health. This chain links TRBV9 with TRBJ2-3; no DNA is available, so the TRBD2 call from TCRdb remains unchecked. CDR3 in amino acids: CASSGRLAGGDTQYF.